The T cell receptor beta chain described here comes from a study of T cells in Graves' hyperthyroidism and ophthalmopathy. Study-wide findings and caveats: Blood also contained most expanded thyroid clonotypes above 0.001. Ophthalmopathy was told apart from stable hyperthyroidism by a 13 V-J model.

Amplification of TCR beta CDR3 regions used RNA as the template. The TCR CDR3 first-round RT-PCR relied on the HTBI primer set. From the multiplex PCR reads, TCRdb called clonotypes with MiXCR, one entry per CDR3 protein. The repertoire holds over 450,000 distinct CDR3 sequences, roughly an eighth seen once, with 17% in the top ten. Graves' hyperthyroidism was deemed stable absent ophthalmopathy progression within 18 months. To note about this clonotype: Its antigen is unknown.

The CDR3 spans 14 residues. The V end was cut by 7 bases, the J end by 16 bases, with 23 bases between. The germline gives CDR1 MGHRA, CDR2 YSYEKL. This receptor was obtained from a young woman with Graves' hyperthyroidism. V and J are TRBV4-1 and TRBJ1-6, with TRBD1 as a possible D gene (6 bases). The material sequenced was blood. The CDR3 region has the DNA TGCGCCAGCAACAAACCGGGGGGGGGCCATTCGCTCCACTTT. This translates into CASNKPGGGHSLHF.